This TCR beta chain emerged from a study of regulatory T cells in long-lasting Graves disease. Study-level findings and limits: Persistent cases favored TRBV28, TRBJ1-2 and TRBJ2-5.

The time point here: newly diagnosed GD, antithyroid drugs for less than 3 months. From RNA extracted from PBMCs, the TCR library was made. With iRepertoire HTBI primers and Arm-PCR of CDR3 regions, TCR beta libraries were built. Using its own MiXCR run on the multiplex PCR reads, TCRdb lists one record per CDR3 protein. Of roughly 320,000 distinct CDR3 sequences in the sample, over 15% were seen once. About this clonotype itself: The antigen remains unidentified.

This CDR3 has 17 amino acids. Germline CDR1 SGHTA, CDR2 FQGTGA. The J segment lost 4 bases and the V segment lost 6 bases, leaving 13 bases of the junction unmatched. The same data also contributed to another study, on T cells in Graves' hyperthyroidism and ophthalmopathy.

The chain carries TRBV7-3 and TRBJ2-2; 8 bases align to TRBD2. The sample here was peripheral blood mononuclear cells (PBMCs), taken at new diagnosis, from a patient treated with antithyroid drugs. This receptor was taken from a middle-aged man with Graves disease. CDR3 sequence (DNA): TGTGCCAGCAGTCGACTTCCGGGACTAGGGTCCACCGGGGAGCTGTTTTTT. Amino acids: CASSRLPGLGSTGELFF.